This TCR beta chain originates from a study of CD8 T cells in Susac syndrome. An amount of RNA that ranged from 0.5 to 1 ug was reverse transcribed with random hexamers. TCRdb re-analysed the immunoSEQ multiplex PCR reads in MiXCR, keeping a single row per CDR3 protein. The sample has about 200,000 distinct CDR3 sequences, roughly 95% seen once. The material sequenced was CD4+ T cells from PBMCs. The sequence derives from a human donor with multiple sclerosis.

CDR3 in DNA: TGTGCCAGCAGCCAAGATTTCACCCTGGAGGGCTACACCTTC. This encodes CASSQDFTLEGYTF. The chain combines TRBV3-1 with TRBJ1-2; no reliable D call. The V gene's germline CDR1 is LGHDT and CDR2 YNNKEL (reference sequence). V was pared by 0 bases and J by 8 bases, with 13 bases between. This CDR3 is 14 amino acids long.